The 20 T cell receptor beta chains below all came from one sample that was sequenced in a study of OX40 agonist ivuxolimab in advanced cancers. Using immunoSEQ multiplex PCR, the repertoire was profiled, and TCRdb retains in-frame clones only, with some absent. The sample holds over 55,000 clones, roughly nine tenths seen once. Source: CD4+ or CD8+ T cells sorted from blood, taken in a trial of the OX40 agonist ivuxolimab. Source of these receptors: an adult with an advanced solid tumor such as melanoma, head and neck, liver or kidney cancer.

The rearrangement joins TRBV2 to TRBJ1-4, with D unresolved. The CDR3 is 15 residues long. Germline values: CDR1 SNHLY, CDR2 FYNNEI. V lost 2 bases to trimming and J lost 8 bases, with 15 bases between them. CDR3 residues: CASSEKIFQGEKLFF. The CDR3 coding sequence is TGTGCCAGCAGTGAAAAAATCTTTCAAGGCGAAAAACTGTTTTTT.

This chain links TRBV7-9 with TRBJ2-1; weak D call: TRBD2 (7 bases). V was pared by 5 bases and J by 6 bases, with 17 bases between. In germline, CDR1 is SEHNR, CDR2 FQNEAQ (reference sequence). The CDR3 is made up of 15 amino acids. CDR3 DNA: TGTGCCAGCAGCCGCCGTGGGGGGGCGATCAATGAGCAGTTCTTC. This translates into CASSRRGGAINEQFF.

This clone was recorded only once. J is TRBJ2-7 and V is TRBV28; possible D gene TRBD1, 6 bases. V lost 6 bases and J lost 3, with 15 bases in between. Germline CDR1 and CDR2: MDHEN and SYDVKM. The CDR3 consists of 14 residues. As DNA, the CDR3 is TGTGCCAGCAGCGTGAGTCAGGGGCGCTACGAGCAGTACTTC. Protein: CASSVSQGRYEQYF.

The rearrangement uses TRBV7-9 and TRBJ2-2; no reliable D call. The CDR3 has 15 amino acids. Per germline, CDR1 SEHNR and CDR2 FQNEAQ (reference sequence). V lost 4 bases to trimming and J lost 7 bases, with 16 bases between them. In DNA form, the CDR3 reads TGTGCCAGCAGCTCCCTCCTAGGGTCAAGCGGGGAGCTGTTTTTT. Its protein is CASSSLLGSSGELFF.

J is TRBJ2-7 and V is TRBV7-8, with 9 bases that match TRBD1. With 1 base clipped from V and 6 bases from J, the junction kept 7 bases outside the gene matches. The CDR3 runs 15 residues. Per germline, CDR1 SGHVS and CDR2 FQNEAQ. CDR3 coding DNA: TGTGCCAGCAGCTTAGGGTGGGACAGGGTTACCGAGCAGTACTTC. Translation gives CASSLGWDRVTEQYF.

The chain links TRBV27 to TRBJ1-1; 12 bases are a match to TRBD1. Germline loops: CDR1 MNHEY, CDR2 SMNVEV (reference sequence). Trimming took 5 bases from V and 4 from J; bases not matched to a gene: 14. This CDR3 region has 18 residues. CDR3 nucleotide sequence: TGTGCCAGCAGTCCCTTCCGGGACAGGGGGCGGATGGGCACTGAAGCTTTCTTT. It specifies CASSPFRDRGRMGTEAFF.

The J gene is TRBJ2-5, the V gene TRBV5-6; D is unresolved. CDR1 and CDR2 (germline): SGHDT, YYEEEE. The CDR3 is 12 amino acids. With 4 bases removed from V and 6 bases from J, the gap between germline ends came to 10 bases. CDR3 protein: CASSPGVQTQYF. In DNA, the CDR3 is TGTGCCAGCAGCCCAGGCGTTCAGACCCAGTACTTC.

This sequence joins TRBV27 and TRBJ2-7; D is perhaps TRBD2 (7 bases). Germline V lookup: CDR1 MNHEY, CDR2 SMNVEV (reference sequence). The CDR3 sequence is 14 residues long. The V and J ends lost 2 bases and 2 bases respectively, with 10 bases between them. The CDR3 DNA reads TGTGCCAGCAGTTTAGGGCGGGGGCCCTACGAGCAGTACTTC. This sequence encodes CASSLGRGPYEQYF.

The chain couples TRBV4-1 to TRBJ1-5, with TRBD1 as a possible D gene (5 bases). The V gene's germline CDR1 is MGHRA and CDR2 YSYEKL. V lost 0 bases and J 7 bases, leaving 10 bases between the germline ends. The CDR3 spans 14 residues. As DNA, the CDR3 is TGCGCCAGCAGCCAAGATCAGGGTTCCCAGCCCCAGCATTTT. Translation gives CASSQDQGSQPQHF.

The chain is built from TRBV5-1 and TRBJ2-1; 14 nucleotides align to TRBD2. There are 15 residues in the CDR3. Germline assignment: CDR1 SGHRS and CDR2 YFSETQ. The V and J ends lost 4 bases and 10 bases, in that order; junction bases with no gene match: 7. In nucleotides, the CDR3 is TGCGCCAGCAGCCAGAGGACTAGCGGGGGGAGGGAGCAGTTCTTC. Translated, it gives CASSQRTSGGREQFF. The full variable domain, its missing parts supplied by reference TRBV5-1 and TRBJ2-1, is KAGVTQTPRYLIKTRGQQVTLSCSPISGHRSVSWYQQTPGQGLQFLFEYFSETQRNKGNFPGRFSGRQFSNSRSEMNVSTLELGDSALYLCASSQRTSGGREQFFGPGTRLTVL.

This clone was recorded only once. The chain recombines TRBV5-1 with TRBJ2-7; 13 nucleotides match TRBD2. The germline V gene has CDR1 SGHRS and CDR2 YFSETQ. V lost 4 bases, J lost 3 bases, and 7 bases stayed unmatched. This CDR3 contains 16 residues. The CDR3 spells CASSHRTSGGNYEQYF. The DNA of the CDR3 is TGCGCCAGCAGCCACAGGACTAGCGGGGGCAACTACGAGCAGTACTTC.

The rearrangement joins TRBV2 to TRBJ1-1; D call uncertain. The CDR3 sequence is 14 residues long. Germline V gene data show CDR1 as SNHLY and CDR2 as FYNNEI. V lost 5 bases to trimming and J lost 4 bases, with 14 bases between them. CDR3 sequence: CASSSEGGSTEAFF. DNA for the CDR3: TGTGCCAGCAGTAGTGAGGGAGGAAGCACTGAAGCTTTCTTT.

V is TRBV2 and J is TRBJ2-7, with TRBD1 matching 11 bases. This CDR3 contains 16 residues. Trimming removed 3 bases from V and 0 bases from J; junction bases left unmatched: 4. Germline V gene data show CDR1 as SNHLY and CDR2 as FYNNEI. CDR3 in amino acids: CASSDQDRGPSYEQYF. The CDR3 nucleotides read TGTGCCAGCAGTGATCAGGACAGGGGGCCCTCCTACGAGCAGTACTTC.

This chain uses TRBV4-1 with TRBJ2-3; D is possibly TRBD1 (5 bases). Germline V CDR1 and CDR2: MGHRA, YSYEKL. V lost 0 bases and J lost 0, with 25 bases in between. This CDR3 is 21 amino acids long. CDR3 sequence: CASSQDYRGRAKRPSTDTQYF. CDR3 bases: TGCGCCAGCAGCCAAGATTATAGGGGCAGGGCAAAACGACCTAGCACAGATACGCAGTATTTT.

The chain links TRBV19 to TRBJ1-5; D perhaps matches TRBD1 (5 bases). CDR1 and CDR2 from the germline V gene are LNHDA and SQIVND (reference sequence). The CDR3 contains 14 residues. Trimming shortened V by 2 bases and J by 3 bases, and 8 bases separated the two germline ends. Here the CDR3 reads CASSIRQSNQPQHF. The CDR3, as DNA: TGTGCCAGTAGTATAAGACAGTCCAATCAGCCCCAGCATTTT.

V usage is TRBV7-2 and J usage is TRBJ2-7; 12 positions agree with TRBD2. CDR1 is SGHTA and CDR2 is FQGNSA in the germline V gene. This CDR3 has 15 amino acids. J gave up 0 bases and V 6 bases, and 3 bases lay outside the gene matches. The CDR3 DNA follows: TGTGCCAGCAGTTCTAGCGGGGGGGCCTCCTACGAGCAGTACTTC. Amino acid sequence: CASSSSGGASYEQYF.

The sample holds a few counts of this clone. The chain uses TRBV4-1 and TRBJ2-3; 9 bases are shared with TRBD1. V lost 0 bases, J lost 7 bases, and 5 bases stayed unmatched. The CDR3 is 15 residues long. Germline values: CDR1 MGHRA, CDR2 YSYEKL. The CDR3 DNA reads TGCGCCAGCAGCCAAGAGGGGACAGGGACTAATACGCAGTATTTT. It codes for CASSQEGTGTNTQYF.

The chain is built from TRBV6-1 and TRBJ1-3, with TRBD1 identical over 10 bases. The CDR3 contains 15 residues. The germline CDR1 and CDR2 sequences are MNHNS and SASEGT. After removal of 6 bases from V and 1 base from J, the junction contained 3 bases not matched to a gene. CDR3 sequence: CASRTGGTSGNTIYF. CDR3 DNA sequence: TGTGCCAGCAGGACAGGGGGCACGTCTGGAAACACCATATATTTT.

The CDR3 loop reads CASSGSGGSGGSLDTQYF. For the CDR3, the DNA is TGTGCCAGCAGCGGGAGTGGGGGCAGCGGGGGATCATTAGATACGCAGTATTTT. The rearrangement uses TRBV11-2 and TRBJ2-3, with 8 bases that match TRBD2. Trimming removed 5 bases from V and 5 bases from J; junction bases left unmatched: 18. The germline V gene has CDR1 SGHAT and CDR2 FQNNGV. The CDR3 runs to 18 residues.

The chain carries TRBV10-1 and TRBJ2-1; the D gene is possibly TRBD1 (6 bases). CDR3 length: 16 amino acids. Trimming left V 5 bases short and J 6 bases short, with 20 bases between. Germline loops: CDR1 WNHNN, CDR2 SYGVQD (reference sequence). In nucleotides, the CDR3 is TGCGCCAGCAGTCCGCCCGGGACAAGGGGTCCCAATGAGCAGTTCTTC. Translating gives CASSPPGTRGPNEQFF.